This TCR beta chain was identified during a study of CD8 T cells in Susac syndrome. The germline V gene has CDR1 MNHNS and CDR2 SASEGT. The CDR3 covers 16 residues. V lost 5 bases to trimming and J lost 5 bases, with 22 bases between them. With random hexamers, reverse transcription was performed on about 0.5 to 1 ug of RNA. TCRdb recomputed calls from the immunoSEQ multiplex PCR reads with MiXCR, one row per CDR3 protein. The data contain 75,000 to 95,000 distinct CDR3 sequences, around 96% of them singletons. This clonotype was obtained from a human donor with Susac syndrome. The chain is built from TRBV6-1 and TRBJ2-7; D perhaps matches TRBD1 (5 bases). Specimen: CD8+ T cells from PBMCs. Here the CDR3 reads CASSPSSGSAPHEQYF. The CDR3 nucleotides read TGTGCCAGCAGTCCATCCTCAGGGTCTGCCCCCCACGAGCAGTACTTC.